This TCR beta chain was found in a study of blood T cell repertoires in COVID-19. At the level of the study: Acute and convalescent COVID-19 specimens originated in the United States, Italy and Spain. The cDNA or gDNA used as material had been derived from T cells, B-cell-depleted T cells, or PBMCs.

Authors' processing steps: For nucleated cells, counts were estimated from reference gene primer amplification. The protocol was immunoSEQ multiplex PCR, while the TCRdb copy is restricted to in-frame clones and leaves out a portion. V and J calls and clone size come straight from that table; D and trimming were deduced from the DNA. The sample contains nearly 35,000 clones, 87% of which appear only once. Trimming pared 4 bases from V and 1 base from J, leaving 18 bases between. The CDR3 runs 16 residues. Germline CDR1 SGHTS, CDR2 YDEGEE. The clonotype comes from a human donor in a cohort sampled during active COVID-19. Sequenced sample: peripheral blood. The chain uses TRBV5-8 and TRBJ2-7; possible D gene TRBD1, 6 bases. The CDR3 here is CASSPDGAGDSYEQYF. In DNA form, the CDR3 reads TGTGCCAGCAGCCCGGACGGGGCAGGGGATTCCTACGAGCAGTACTTC.